This record looks at one TCR beta chain sequence and its context. The antigen is undetermined. PCR was performed a second time for about 7 to 12 cycles using a sample-barcoded 5' primer and a J-beta primer mix. TCRdb passed the 5' RACE reads through MiXCR, listing each CDR3 protein once. The sample records 1,500,000 or so distinct CDR3 sequences, 55% to 75% being singletons. The data derive from a study of blood T cells in healthy people across ages. Whole-study findings and limits: Researchers said unsorted PBMCs prevented a conclusive naive versus antigen-experienced comparison.

Germline CDR1 MNHEY, CDR2 SVGAGI. The V gene lost 7 bases and the J gene lost 2 bases, with 13 bases spanning the gap. The CDR3 contains 14 residues. Total RNA, at least 5.5 micrograms per sample, was extracted from PBMCs. The source of this sequence is a man aged 18 to 30 in good health. Sequencing was performed on blood. V gene TRBV6-5 combines with J gene TRBJ2-3; the D gene could be TRBD1 or TRBD2 (5 bases each). In DNA, the CDR3 is TGTGCCAGCAATCCGGGACGGAACACAGATACGCAGTATTTT. It is translated as CASNPGRNTDTQYF.